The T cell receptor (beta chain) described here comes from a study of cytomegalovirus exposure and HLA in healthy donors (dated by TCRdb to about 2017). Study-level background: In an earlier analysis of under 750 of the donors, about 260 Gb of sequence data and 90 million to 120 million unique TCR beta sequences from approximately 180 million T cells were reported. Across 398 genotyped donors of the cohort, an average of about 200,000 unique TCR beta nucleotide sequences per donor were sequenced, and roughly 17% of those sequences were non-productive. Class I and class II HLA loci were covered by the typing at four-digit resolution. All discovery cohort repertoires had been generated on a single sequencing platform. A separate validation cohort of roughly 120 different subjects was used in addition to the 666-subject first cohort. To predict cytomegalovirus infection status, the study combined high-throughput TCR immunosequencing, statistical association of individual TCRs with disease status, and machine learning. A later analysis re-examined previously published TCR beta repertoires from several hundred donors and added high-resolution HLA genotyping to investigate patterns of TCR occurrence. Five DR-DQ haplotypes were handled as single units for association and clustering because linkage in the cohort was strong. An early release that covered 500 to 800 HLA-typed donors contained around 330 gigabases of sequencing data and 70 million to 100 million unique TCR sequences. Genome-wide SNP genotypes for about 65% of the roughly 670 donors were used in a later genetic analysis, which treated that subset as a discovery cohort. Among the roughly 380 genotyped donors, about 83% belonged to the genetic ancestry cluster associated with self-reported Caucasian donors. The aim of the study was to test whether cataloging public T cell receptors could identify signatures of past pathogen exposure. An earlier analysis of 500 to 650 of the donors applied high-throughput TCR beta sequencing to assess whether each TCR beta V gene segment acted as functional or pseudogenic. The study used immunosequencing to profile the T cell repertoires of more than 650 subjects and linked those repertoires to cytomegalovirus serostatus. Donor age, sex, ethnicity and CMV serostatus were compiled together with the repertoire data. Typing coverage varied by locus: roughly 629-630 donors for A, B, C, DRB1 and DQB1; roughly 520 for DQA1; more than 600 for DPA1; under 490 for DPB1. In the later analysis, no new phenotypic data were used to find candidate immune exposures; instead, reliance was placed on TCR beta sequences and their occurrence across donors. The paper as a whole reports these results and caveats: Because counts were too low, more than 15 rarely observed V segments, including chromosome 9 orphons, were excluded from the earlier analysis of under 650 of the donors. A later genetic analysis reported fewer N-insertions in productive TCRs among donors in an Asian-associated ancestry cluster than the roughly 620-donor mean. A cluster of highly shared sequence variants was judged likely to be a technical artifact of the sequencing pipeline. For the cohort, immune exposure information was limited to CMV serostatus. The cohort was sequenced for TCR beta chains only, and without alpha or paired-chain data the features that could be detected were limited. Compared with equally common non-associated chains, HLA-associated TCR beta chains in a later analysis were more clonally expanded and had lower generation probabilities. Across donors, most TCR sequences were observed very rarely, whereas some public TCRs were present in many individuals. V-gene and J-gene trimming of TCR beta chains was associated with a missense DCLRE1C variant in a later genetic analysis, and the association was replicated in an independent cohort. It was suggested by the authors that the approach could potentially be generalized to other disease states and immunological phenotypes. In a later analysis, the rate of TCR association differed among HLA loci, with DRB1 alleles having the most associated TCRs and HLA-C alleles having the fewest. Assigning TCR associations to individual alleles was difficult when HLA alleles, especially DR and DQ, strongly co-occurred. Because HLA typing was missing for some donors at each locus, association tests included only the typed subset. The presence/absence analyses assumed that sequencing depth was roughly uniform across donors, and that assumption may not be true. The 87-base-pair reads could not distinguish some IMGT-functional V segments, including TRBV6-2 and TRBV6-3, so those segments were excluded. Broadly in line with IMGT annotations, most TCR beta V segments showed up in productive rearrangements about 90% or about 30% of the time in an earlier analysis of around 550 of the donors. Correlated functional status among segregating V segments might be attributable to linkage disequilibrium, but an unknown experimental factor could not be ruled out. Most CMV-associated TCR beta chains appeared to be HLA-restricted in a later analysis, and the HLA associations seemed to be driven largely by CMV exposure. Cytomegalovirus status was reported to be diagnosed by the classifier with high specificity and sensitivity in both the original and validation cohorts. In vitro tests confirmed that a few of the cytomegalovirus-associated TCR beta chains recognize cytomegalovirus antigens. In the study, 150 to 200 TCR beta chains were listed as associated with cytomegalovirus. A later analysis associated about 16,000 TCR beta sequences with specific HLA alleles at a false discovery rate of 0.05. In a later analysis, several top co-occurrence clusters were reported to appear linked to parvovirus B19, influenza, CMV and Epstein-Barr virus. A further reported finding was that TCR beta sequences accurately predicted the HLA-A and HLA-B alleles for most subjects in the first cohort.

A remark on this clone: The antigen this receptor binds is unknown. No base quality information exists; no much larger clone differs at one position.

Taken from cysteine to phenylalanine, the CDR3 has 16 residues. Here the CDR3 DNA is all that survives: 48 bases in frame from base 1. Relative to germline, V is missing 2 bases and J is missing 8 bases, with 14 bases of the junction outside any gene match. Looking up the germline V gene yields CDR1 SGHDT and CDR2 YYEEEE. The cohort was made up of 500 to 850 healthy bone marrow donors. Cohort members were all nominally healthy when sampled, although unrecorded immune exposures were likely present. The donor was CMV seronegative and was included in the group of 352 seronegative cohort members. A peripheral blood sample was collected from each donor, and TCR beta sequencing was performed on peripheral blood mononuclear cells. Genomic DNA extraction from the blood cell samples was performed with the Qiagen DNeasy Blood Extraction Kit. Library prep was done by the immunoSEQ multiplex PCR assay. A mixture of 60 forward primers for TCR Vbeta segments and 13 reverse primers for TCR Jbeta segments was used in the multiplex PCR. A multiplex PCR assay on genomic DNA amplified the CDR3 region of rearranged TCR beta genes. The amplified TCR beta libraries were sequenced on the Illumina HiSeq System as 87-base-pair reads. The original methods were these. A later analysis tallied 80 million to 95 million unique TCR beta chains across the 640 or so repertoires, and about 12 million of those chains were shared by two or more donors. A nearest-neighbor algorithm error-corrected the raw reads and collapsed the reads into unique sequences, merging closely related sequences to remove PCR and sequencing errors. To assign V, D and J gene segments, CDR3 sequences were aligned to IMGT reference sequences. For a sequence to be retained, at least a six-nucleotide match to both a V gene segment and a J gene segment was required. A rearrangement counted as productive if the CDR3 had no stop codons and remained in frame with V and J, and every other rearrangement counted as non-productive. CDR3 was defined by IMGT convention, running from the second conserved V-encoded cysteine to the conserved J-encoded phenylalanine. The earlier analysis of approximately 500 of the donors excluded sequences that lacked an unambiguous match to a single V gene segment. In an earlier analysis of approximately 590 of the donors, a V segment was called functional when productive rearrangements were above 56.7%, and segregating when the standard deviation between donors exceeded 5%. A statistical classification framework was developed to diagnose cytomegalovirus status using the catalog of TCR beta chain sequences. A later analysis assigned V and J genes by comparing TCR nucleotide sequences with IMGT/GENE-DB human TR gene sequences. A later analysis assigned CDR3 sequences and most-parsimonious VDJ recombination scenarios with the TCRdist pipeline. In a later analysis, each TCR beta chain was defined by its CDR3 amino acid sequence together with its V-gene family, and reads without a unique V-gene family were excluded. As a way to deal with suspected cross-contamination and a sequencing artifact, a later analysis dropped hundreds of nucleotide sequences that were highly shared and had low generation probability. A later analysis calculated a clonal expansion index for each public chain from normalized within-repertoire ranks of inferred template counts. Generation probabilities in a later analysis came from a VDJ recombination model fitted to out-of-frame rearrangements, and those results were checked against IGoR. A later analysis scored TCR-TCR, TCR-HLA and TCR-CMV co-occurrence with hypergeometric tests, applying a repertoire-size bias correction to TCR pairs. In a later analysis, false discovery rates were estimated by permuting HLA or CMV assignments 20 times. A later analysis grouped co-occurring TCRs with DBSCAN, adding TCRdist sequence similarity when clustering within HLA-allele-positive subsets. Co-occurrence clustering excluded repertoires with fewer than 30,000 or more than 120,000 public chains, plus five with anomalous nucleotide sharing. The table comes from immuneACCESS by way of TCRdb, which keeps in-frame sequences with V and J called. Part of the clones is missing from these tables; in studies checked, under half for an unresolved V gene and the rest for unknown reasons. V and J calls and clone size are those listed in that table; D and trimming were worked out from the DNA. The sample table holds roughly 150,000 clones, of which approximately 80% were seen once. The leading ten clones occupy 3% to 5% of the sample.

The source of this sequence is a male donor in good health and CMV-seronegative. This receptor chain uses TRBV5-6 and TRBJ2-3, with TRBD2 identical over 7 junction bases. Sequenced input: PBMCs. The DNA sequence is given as TGTGCCAGCAGCTTACCCCGGACTAGTTTGGTTGGTACGCAGTATTTT. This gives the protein CASSLPRTSLVGTQYF.